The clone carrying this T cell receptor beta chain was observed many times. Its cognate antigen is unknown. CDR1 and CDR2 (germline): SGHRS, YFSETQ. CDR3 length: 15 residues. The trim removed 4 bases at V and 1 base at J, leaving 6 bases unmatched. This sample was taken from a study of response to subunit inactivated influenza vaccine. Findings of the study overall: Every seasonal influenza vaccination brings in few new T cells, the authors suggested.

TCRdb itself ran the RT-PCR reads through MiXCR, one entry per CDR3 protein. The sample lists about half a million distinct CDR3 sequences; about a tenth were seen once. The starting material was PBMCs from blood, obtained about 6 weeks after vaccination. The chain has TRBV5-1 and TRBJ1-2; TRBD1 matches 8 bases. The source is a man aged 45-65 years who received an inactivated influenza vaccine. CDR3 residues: CASSPQGAVNYGYTF. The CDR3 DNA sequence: TGCGCCAGCAGCCCTCAGGGGGCCGTTAACTATGGCTACACCTTC.